These 25 T cell receptor beta chains came from one sample sequenced in a study of blood T cell repertoires in COVID-19. Generated by immunoSEQ multiplex PCR, the TCRdb table keeps only in-frame clones and is missing some. The sample has about 280,000 clones, roughly 87% seen once. The sample was peripheral blood. The receptors here all came from a human donor in a cohort sampled during active COVID-19.

The chain uses TRBV19 and TRBJ2-7, with a possible D match to TRBD2 (5 bases). Germline V gene lookup returns CDR1 LNHDA and CDR2 SQIVND (reference sequence). Trimming shortened V by 7 bases and J by 7 bases, and 17 bases separated the two germline ends. This CDR3 has 13 amino acids. This CDR3 reads CASIGLTTGEQYF. Here the CDR3 DNA reads TGTGCCAGTATTGGTCTCACGACGGGGGAGCAGTACTTC.

This clone has just a few counts. The V and J genes are TRBV19 and TRBJ2-4; 11 nucleotides align to TRBD1. Germline V gene data show CDR1 as LNHDA and CDR2 as SQIVND (reference sequence). The CDR3 has 16 amino acids. The V gene end was trimmed by 7 bases and the J gene end by 1 base; junction bases not matched to a gene: 6. CDR3 residues: CASTDGQGAAKNIQYF. The CDR3 bases are TGTGCCAGTACTGATGGACAGGGGGCGGCCAAAAACATTCAGTACTTC.

This clone occurred once. V usage is TRBV25-1 and J usage is TRBJ2-1, with TRBD2 matching 7 bases. V lost 3 bases and J lost 6; bases outside the gene matches: 5. In germline, CDR1 is MGHDK, CDR2 SYGVNS. This CDR3 contains 14 residues. CDR3 bases: TGTGCCAGCAGTGAGGCGGGAGTCCTCAATGAGCAGTTCTTC. Translation: CASSEAGVLNEQFF.

The chain joins TRBV7-2 to TRBJ2-2; 9 bases line up with TRBD2. CDR1 SGHTA and CDR2 FQGNSA come from the germline V gene. The CDR3 consists of 16 residues. V lost 4 bases, J lost 0 bases, and 3 bases stayed unmatched. In DNA form, the CDR3 reads TGTGCCAGCAGCTGGCGACTAGCGGCGAACACCGGGGAGCTGTTTTTT. Translating it yields CASSWRLAANTGELFF. Full variable domain (missing parts from reference TRBV7-2 and TRBJ2-2): GAGVSQSPSNKVTEKGKDVELRCDPISGHTALYWYRQSLGQGLEFLIYFQGNSAPDKSGLPSDRFSAERTGGSVSTLTIQRTQQEDSAVYLCASSWRLAANTGELFFGEGSRLTVL.

This clone showed up just a few times. The V call is TRBV18, the J call TRBJ2-2; 9 bases are shared with TRBD1. J lost 4 bases, V lost 1 base, and 1 base had no gene match. Germline CDR1 KGHSH, CDR2 LQKENI. This CDR3 region has 15 residues. CDR3 loop: CASSPLTGGTGELFF. CDR3 bases: TGTGCCAGCTCACCACTGACAGGGGGCACCGGGGAGCTGTTTTTT.

The rearrangement uses TRBV7-2 and TRBJ1-1; possible D gene TRBD1, 6 bases. The ends were cut back, 5 bases at V and 9 bases at J, with 16 bases in the middle. Looked up from germline, CDR1 is SGHTA and CDR2 is FQGNSA. CDR3 size: 13 residues. The CDR3 DNA follows: TGTGCCAGCAGCCCTAACGTACAGGGTCAAGCTTTCTTT. Amino acid sequence: CASSPNVQGQAFF.

V usage is TRBV7-2 and J usage is TRBJ2-1, with 11 bases matching TRBD2. CDR3 length: 16 residues. The J segment lost 3 bases and the V segment lost 1 base, leaving 2 bases of the junction unmatched. In germline, CDR1 is SGHTA, CDR2 FQGNSA. CDR3 sequence reads: CASSLVGTSGYNEQFF. CDR3 nucleotides: TGTGCCAGCAGCTTAGTTGGGACTAGCGGCTACAATGAGCAGTTCTTC.

This rearrangement joins TRBV7-9 to TRBJ2-7; D call uncertain. V shed 5 bases and J shed 0 bases, with 5 bases lying between them. Germline V lookup: CDR1 SEHNR, CDR2 FQNEAQ (reference sequence). The CDR3 extends over 12 amino acids. The CDR3 here is CASSPSSYEQYF. As DNA, the CDR3 is TGTGCCAGCAGCCCCAGCTCCTACGAGCAGTACTTC.

The rearrangement links TRBV7-2 to TRBJ2-7, with TRBD2 identical over 8 bases. Germline V gene data show CDR1 as SGHTA and CDR2 as FQGNSA. This CDR3 is built from 14 residues. Trimming cost V 5 bases and J 3 bases; bases outside gene matches: 6. CDR3 region: CASSLTGGDYEQYF. DNA for the CDR3: TGTGCCAGCAGCCTCACCGGGGGGGACTACGAGCAGTACTTC.

This clone was counted ten times or more. The V and J genes are TRBV5-8 and TRBJ2-3; D is perhaps TRBD2 (6 bases). Germline loops: CDR1 SGHTS, CDR2 YDEGEE. This CDR3 spans 16 amino acids. Trimming removed 3 bases at V and 5 bases at J, with 19 bases between. The CDR3 DNA follows: TGTGCCAGCAGCTCTGGGAGGACCAGCCGTCGAGATACGCAGTATTTT. Translation gives CASSSGRTSRRDTQYF. The full variable domain, with the rest looked up from reference TRBV5-8 and TRBJ2-3, is EAGVTQSPTHLIKTRGQQATLRCSPISGHTSVYWYQQALGLGLQFLLWYDEGEERNRGNFPPRFSGRQFPNYSSELNVNALELEDSALYLCASSSGRTSRRDTQYFGPGTRLTVL.

Points on this clone: This same CDR3 is encoded by further DNA sequences in the sample. The rearrangement joins TRBV30 to TRBJ2-7; perhaps TRBD2 as D (5 bases). Germline assignment: CDR1 GTSNPN and CDR2 SVGIG (reference sequence). The CDR3 covers 12 residues. V lost 1 base and J lost 2, with 6 bases in between. Here the CDR3 DNA reads TGTGCCTGGAGTGGGGGAGCCTACGAGCAGTACTTC. Translating gives CAWSGGAYEQYF.

V and J are TRBV5-6 and TRBJ2-1; tentatively, D is TRBD2 (5 bases). This CDR3 contains 15 residues. Germline CDR1 SGHDT, CDR2 YYEEEE. Trimming shortened V by 2 bases and J by 4 bases, and 13 bases separated the two germline ends. This CDR3 reads CASSFGVGSYNEQFF. The CDR3 coding sequence is TGTGCCAGCAGCTTCGGGGTGGGCAGTTACAATGAGCAGTTCTTC.

The chain employs TRBV11-2 and TRBJ2-7; 8 bases line up with TRBD1. V trimming: 2 bases; J trimming: 3 bases; junction bases outside the gene matches: 18. Germline loops: CDR1 SGHAT, CDR2 FQNNGV. This CDR3 has 19 residues. The CDR3 loop is CASSLQWTGPGQAFYEQYF. The CDR3 coding sequence is TGTGCCAGCAGCTTACAGTGGACGGGGCCGGGACAGGCCTTCTACGAGCAGTACTTC.

The V and J genes are TRBV12-3 or TRBV12-4 and TRBJ1-1; no clear D. V gave up 3 bases and J gave up 4 bases, with 3 bases separating them. The CDR3 has 11 residues. The CDR3: CASSFGTEAFF. In DNA, the CDR3 is TGTGCCAGCAGTTTCGGCACTGAAGCTTTCTTT.

The gene calls are TRBV5-8 and TRBJ1-5; TRBD1 matches 8 bases. The V and J ends lost 3 bases and 6 bases, in that order; junction bases with no gene match: 8. Germline lookup yields CDR1 SGHTS and CDR2 YDEGEE. This CDR3 has 15 residues. CDR3 protein: CASSSINRGTQPQHF. The CDR3 DNA sequence: TGTGCCAGCAGCTCGATTAACAGGGGGACTCAGCCCCAGCATTTT.

Concerning this clone itself: In the same sample, other DNA sequences code for this CDR3. The chain links TRBV6-5 to TRBJ2-5; the match to TRBD2 covers 7 bases. CDR3 length equals 14 residues. Germline lookup yields CDR1 MNHEY and CDR2 SVGAGI. The junction had 8 bases not matched to a gene; V was cut back by 6 bases and J by 4 bases. The CDR3 coding sequence is TGTGCCAGCAGCCCCGGGGAGGGACGAGAGACCCAGTACTTC. Protein product: CASSPGEGRETQYF.

The V call is TRBV6-1, the J call TRBJ2-5, with D perhaps TRBD1 (5 bases). Germline CDR1 reads MNHNS; CDR2 reads SASEGT. V was cut by 3 bases and J by 1 base, with 9 bases left in between. The CDR3 totals 14 residues. In DNA, the CDR3 is TGTGCCAGCAGTGATTTAACAGGCCAAGAGACCCAGTACTTC. As protein: CASSDLTGQETQYF.

The chain couples TRBV9 to TRBJ2-2; a weak D match, TRBD2 (6 bases). The germline gives CDR1 SGDLS, CDR2 YYNGEE. The V end lost 4 bases, the J end lost 5 bases, and 15 bases lay between the germline ends. The CDR3 covers 15 residues. The CDR3 nucleotides are TGTGCCAGCAGCCCTATCGCGGAGGGGACCGGGGAGCTGTTTTTT. Translation: CASSPIAEGTGELFF.

This chain links TRBV7-9 with TRBJ2-5, with D maybe TRBD2 (5 bases). Trimming cost V 5 bases and J 5 bases, with 15 bases left between them. The CDR3 totals 14 residues. The germline gives CDR1 SEHNR, CDR2 FQNEAQ (reference sequence). CDR3 bases: TGTGCCAGCAGCCCCTCGGGGTCGGGCGAGACCCAGTACTTC. Translating it yields CASSPSGSGETQYF.

The chain couples TRBV6-6 to TRBJ2-7; D possibly corresponds to TRBD2 (6 bases). The germline V gene has CDR1 MNHNY and CDR2 SVGAGI (reference sequence). Trimming shortened V by 0 bases and J by 4 bases, and 10 bases separated the two germline ends. The CDR3 contains 14 residues. The CDR3 DNA is TGTGCCAGCAGTTACTCGATGGCGGGATACGAGCAGTACTTC. Protein product: CASSYSMAGYEQYF.

The genes are TRBV5-6 and TRBJ1-2; 7 bases agree with TRBD1. The CDR3 is 15 residues long. The V and J ends lost 0 bases and 7 bases, in that order; junction bases with no gene match: 9. Germline CDR1 and CDR2: SGHDT and YYEEEE. DNA of the CDR3: TGTGCCAGCAGCTTGGGTGTCAAAGGGGGCCCTGGCTACACCTTC. Protein product: CASSLGVKGGPGYTF.

There are a few counts of this clone. The chain combines TRBV12-3 or TRBV12-4 with TRBJ2-1, with no clear D. The CDR3 is 12 amino acids. V was trimmed by 2 bases and J by 7 bases, leaving 6 bases between them. CDR3 sequence reads: CASSLQANEQFF. CDR3 coding DNA: TGTGCCAGCAGTTTACAGGCGAATGAGCAGTTCTTC.

V and J are TRBV11-2 and TRBJ1-2, with 7 bases that match TRBD1. Per the germline V gene, CDR1 is SGHAT and CDR2 is FQNNGV. The V and J ends lost 5 bases and 5 bases, in that order; junction bases with no gene match: 5. The CDR3 covers 13 residues. The CDR3 DNA reads TGTGCCAGCAGCCGCACAGGGGTTTATGGCTACACCTTC. This gives the protein CASSRTGVYGYTF.

V is TRBV2 and J is TRBJ1-2, with D maybe TRBD1 (6 bases). The CDR3 has 13 amino acids. Germline lookup yields CDR1 SNHLY and CDR2 FYNNEI. Trimming took off 9 bases at V and 2 bases at J, with 13 bases between the two ends. The CDR3: CARSTTGNYGYTF. The DNA for the CDR3 is TGTGCCAGAAGTACTACAGGGAACTATGGCTACACCTTC.

The chain links TRBV6-5 to TRBJ1-5, with D maybe TRBD1 (6 bases). The CDR3 spans 14 residues. Germline values: CDR1 MNHEY, CDR2 SVGAGI. V lost 6 bases and J 5 bases, leaving 14 bases between the germline ends. The CDR3 loop is CASRGGGGHQPQHF. The CDR3 DNA reads as TGTGCCAGCAGAGGCGGTGGGGGCCATCAGCCCCAGCATTTT.